These T cell receptor beta chains were read from a single sample in a study of blood T cell repertoires in COVID-19. The data were produced by immunoSEQ multiplex PCR, yet TCRdb's version contains in-frame clones alone and is incomplete. The sample lists about 150,000 clones, roughly 84% seen once, with 4.5% to 6% in the top ten. Sequencing was done on a sample of PBMCs or T cells enriched from blood (not recorded which). These receptors all stem from a woman between 45 and 65 years old who had been exposed to COVID-19. Each CDR3 is given with its conserved first and last residue. The order of the fields is clone size, V gene, CDR3 length, CDR3 protein. Rows give clone size only sometimes, using once, few, many, or a class for an expanded clone.

size: .
V: TRBV5-1
length: 13
CDR3: CASSFPDREKLFF

size: .
V: TRBV2
length: 14
CDR3: CARKTGSNTGELFF

size: .
V: TRBV4-2
length: 15
CDR3: CASSQEDNRVQPQHF

size: .
V: TRBV2
length: 16
CDR3: CATRAGQGIEWREQYF

size: .
V: TRBV7-9
length: 14
CDR3: CASNPGGGRETQYF

size: many
V: TRBV6-4
length: 14
CDR3: CASSDSQGTDTQYF

size: .
V: TRBV2
length: 15
CDR3: CASSNSGLGRNEQYF

size: .
V: TRBV5-5
length: 16
CDR3: CASSLHPGTTNEKLFF

size: .
V: TRBV2
length: 12
CDR3: CASRADTDTQYF

size: .
V: TRBV6-2/TRBV6-3
length: 17
CDR3: CASSYSPGLAGGYEQFF

size: .
V: TRBV29-1
length: 12
CDR3: CSVDRSNTEAFF

size: .
V: TRBV3-1/TRBV3-2
length: 15
CDR3: CASSQATALGSPLHF

size: few
V: TRBV7-2
length: 14
CDR3: CASSARQGLYGYTF

size: .
V: TRBV7-2
length: 15
CDR3: CASTDRGPNNYGYTF

size: .
V: TRBV10-3
length: 15
CDR3: CAISAGGQGADEQFF

size: many
V: TRBV7-8
length: 15
CDR3: CASSPEVPHTDTQYF

size: .
V: TRBV30
length: 15
CDR3: CAWLKVRDLKQAQYF

size: .
V: TRBV14
length: 15
CDR3: CASSHRQGQNSPLHF

size: .
V: TRBV19
length: 12
CDR3: CASKGGPNTQYF

size: .
V: TRBV7-6
length: 17
CDR3: CASSLDVPSGSMNEQFF

size: .
V: TRBV28
length: 14
CDR3: CASSFGRGNQPQHF

size: .
V: TRBV9
length: 16
CDR3: CASSAIGTAGDNEQFF